Below, 31 T cell receptor beta chains from the same sample are listed, as sequenced in a study of cytomegalovirus exposure and HLA in healthy donors. Primers included in the PCR were 60 Vbeta and 13 Jbeta primers. The method was immunoSEQ multiplex PCR; TCRdb's version includes in-frame clones alone and lacks a portion of them. Here the sample spans 150,000 to 200,000 clones, about four fifths being singletons. The sample consisted of PBMCs. The source of these receptors is a man aged 45-65 years in good health and CMV-seropositive.

This chain uses TRBV10-3 with TRBJ1-2; TRBD1 might be the D (6 bases). The CDR3 runs to 13 residues. V was shortened by 0 bases and J by 6 bases, with 8 bases between the two germline ends. Germline V gives CDR1 ENHRY, CDR2 SYGVKD. In DNA, the CDR3 is TGTGCCATCAGTGAGTCTAACAGGGATGGCTACACCTTC. As protein: CAISESNRDGYTF.

In this sample, this clone turned up a few times. This chain links TRBV19 with TRBJ2-5; D is unresolved. V lost 5 bases and J lost 2, with 9 bases in between. The CDR3 runs to 13 residues. Germline values: CDR1 LNHDA, CDR2 SQIVND (reference sequence). The CDR3 nucleotides are TGTGCCAGTAGTGGGCAGAAACAAGAGACCCAGTACTTC. The encoded protein is CASSGQKQETQYF.

This clone was seen a single time. V usage is TRBV25-1 and J usage is TRBJ2-3; tentative D call: TRBD1 (6 bases). The CDR3 is made up of 16 amino acids. The V gene's germline CDR1 is MGHDK and CDR2 SYGVNS. V was shortened by 2 bases and J by 4 bases, with 16 bases between the two germline ends. The CDR3 sequence: CASSEGRGNIADTQYF. As DNA, the CDR3 is TGTGCCAGCAGTGAAGGCAGGGGTAATATAGCAGATACGCAGTATTTT.

The chain employs TRBV5-6 and TRBJ2-1; 7 bases map to TRBD1. The V segment lost 4 bases and the J segment 5 bases; nucleotides outside the gene matches: 9. This CDR3 comprises 15 residues. CDR1 is SGHDT, CDR2 YYEEEE, per germline. CDR3 sequence: CASSLLGTANNEQFF. CDR3 DNA sequence: TGTGCCAGCAGCCTCCTCGGGACAGCGAACAATGAGCAGTTCTTC.

This clone appeared once. The V call is TRBV19, the J call TRBJ2-2; D is unresolved. Per germline, CDR1 LNHDA and CDR2 SQIVND (reference sequence). This CDR3 contains 15 residues. Trimming pared 7 bases from V and 0 bases from J, leaving 12 bases between. CDR3 DNA: TGTGCCAGTAACCAGTTCTCCGCGAACACCGGGGAGCTGTTTTTT. It encodes CASNQFSANTGELFF.

This clone was seen a single time. V gene TRBV5-6 combines with J gene TRBJ2-7; 7 bases align to TRBD1. V lost 4 bases and J lost 0; bases outside the gene matches: 13. The CDR3 runs 17 residues. Germline-derived CDR1 and CDR2 are SGHDT and YYEEEE. This CDR3 reads CASSPSPDRISSYEQYF. The CDR3 bases are TGTGCCAGCAGCCCTTCACCGGACAGGATTAGCTCCTACGAGCAGTACTTC.

Comment on this clone: At one end, the junction sequence differs from germline, possibly due to a read error. DNA of the CDR3: TGTGTCAGCAGCTTGTCTGGGGCCAACGGCCTGACTTTC. Translating gives CVSSLSGANGLTF. This chain uses TRBV11-2 with TRBJ2-6, with D perhaps TRBD1 (5 bases). This CDR3 region has 13 residues. The germline CDR1 and CDR2 sequences are SGHAT and FQNNGV. Complete variable domain (other parts from reference TRBV11-2 and TRBJ2-6): EAGVAQSPRYKIIEKRQSVAFWCNPISGHATLYWYQQILGQGPKLLIQFQNNGVVDDSQLPKDRFSAERLKGVDSTLKIQPAKLEDSAVYLCVSSLSGANGLTFGAGSRLTVL.

As concerns this clone: Sequence at one end of the junction differs from germline and may be a read error. CDR3 in DNA: TGTGCCAGCAGCTACCAGGGTTTGAAGGAAGAGACCCAGTACTTC. Protein: CASSYQGLKEETQYF. The J gene is TRBJ2-5, the V gene TRBV5-1; D may be TRBD1 (5 bases). Germline values: CDR1 SGHRS, CDR2 YFSETQ. The CDR3 has 15 residues.

The V and J genes are TRBV7-2 and TRBJ2-5; TRBD1 is a possible D gene (5 bases). Germline assignment: CDR1 SGHTA and CDR2 FQGNSA. This CDR3 comprises 14 residues. The ends were cut back, 2 bases at V and 5 bases at J, with 12 bases in the middle. Here the CDR3 reads CASSLSQGQETQYF. CDR3 DNA sequence: TGTGCCAGCAGCTTAAGTCAGGGCCAGGAGACCCAGTACTTC.

This rearrangement joins TRBV6-5 to TRBJ2-1; 10 bases agree with TRBD1. The CDR3 has 15 amino acids. Trimming cost V 6 bases and J 4 bases; bases outside gene matches: 6. Looked up from germline, CDR1 is MNHEY and CDR2 is SVGAGI. DNA of the CDR3: TGTGCCAGCAGCTCCCGGACAGGGGGGTACAATGAGCAGTTCTTC. It specifies CASSSRTGGYNEQFF.

The J gene is TRBJ2-5, the V gene TRBV2; 10 bases agree with TRBD2. The CDR3 contains 13 residues. Trimming cost V 9 bases and J 5 bases; bases outside gene matches: 6. Germline CDR1 and CDR2: SNHLY and FYNNEI. CDR3 bases: TGTGCCAGAAGCGGGGGGGCCAGTGAGACCCAGTACTTC. Its protein product is CARSGGASETQYF.

This clone was seen only once. J is TRBJ1-2 and V is TRBV28, with 8 nucleotides matching TRBD1. CDR1 and CDR2 from the germline V gene are MDHEN and SYDVKM. The ends lost 5 bases at V and 4 bases at J; junction bases unmatched: 12. The CDR3 contains 16 residues. CDR3 amino acids: CASSTLNPGGRYGYTF. The CDR3 region has the DNA TGTGCCAGCAGTACCCTTAACCCAGGGGGCCGCTATGGCTACACCTTC.

The chain carries TRBV19 and TRBJ2-3, with TRBD1 identical over 9 bases. The CDR3 extends over 14 amino acids. The V gene end was trimmed by 5 bases and the J gene end by 5 bases; junction bases not matched to a gene: 5. From germline, CDR1 is LNHDA and CDR2 SQIVND (reference sequence). The CDR3 nucleotides read TGTGCCAGTAGTCCCGGACAGGGGCTAGATACGCAGTATTTT. This gives the protein CASSPGQGLDTQYF.

The chain has TRBV5-8 and TRBJ1-2, with D perhaps TRBD1 (6 bases). V lost 0 bases, J lost 8 bases, and 11 bases lay in between. This CDR3 is 13 amino acids long. Germline CDR1 reads SGHTS; CDR2 reads YDEGEE. Here the CDR3 reads CASSLARGSGYTF. As DNA, the CDR3 is TGTGCCAGCAGCTTGGCTAGGGGGAGCGGCTACACCTTC.

The chain is built from TRBV6-1 and TRBJ2-1; TRBD1 matches 12 bases. The CDR3 extends over 14 amino acids. The germline CDR1 and CDR2 sequences are MNHNS and SASEGT. V gave up 5 bases and J gave up 8 bases; unmatched junction bases: 4. The chain's CDR3 is CASSPGQGADEQFF. The CDR3 coding sequence is TGTGCCAGCAGTCCGGGACAGGGGGCGGATGAGCAGTTCTTC.

The CDR3 sequence is CASNEGNQPQHF. In DNA, the CDR3 is TGTGCCAGCAATGAGGGAAATCAGCCCCAGCATTTT. The V gene is TRBV28, the J gene TRBJ1-5; D call uncertain. The germline V and J ends were trimmed by 7 bases and 4 bases, with 8 bases remaining between them. CDR1 is MDHEN and CDR2 is SYDVKM in the germline V gene. The CDR3 length is 12 residues.

The J gene is TRBJ1-1, the V gene TRBV29-1, with 7 nucleotides matching TRBD1. The germline gives CDR1 SQVTM, CDR2 ANQGSEA. Trimming at V came to 2 bases and at J to 0 bases, leaving 3 bases not matched to a gene. CDR3 length: 14 residues. The CDR3, as DNA: TGCAGCGTTGAATTAGGGGGCCTGAACACTGAAGCTTTCTTT. Encoded protein: CSVELGGLNTEAFF. The variable domain in full, completed from reference TRBV29-1 and TRBJ1-1, reads SAVISQKPSRDICQRGTSLTIQCQVDSQVTMMFWYRQQPGQSLTLIATANQGSEATYESGFVIDKFPISRPNLTFSTLTVSNMSPEDSSIYLCSVELGGLNTEAFFGQGTRLTVV.

The table lists this clone with a count of one. CDR3 coding DNA: TGTGCCAGCAGTTCTATCGGGGGGGGAGGCACCGGGGAGCTGTTTTTT. This codes for CASSSIGGGGTGELFF. The V call is TRBV7-3, the J call TRBJ2-2; 8 bases are a match to TRBD2. The junction had 10 bases not matched to a gene; V was cut back by 6 bases and J by 4 bases. CDR3 length: 16 residues. Germline-derived CDR1 and CDR2 are SGHTA and FQGTGA.

The chain recombines TRBV11-1 with TRBJ2-7, with 10 bases matching TRBD2. Germline V gives CDR1 SGHAT, CDR2 FQDESV (reference sequence). The CDR3 has 16 amino acids. V was clipped by 1 base and J by 5 bases; unmatched bases: 8. This chain's CDR3 is CASSLEPSGRSHEQYF. The CDR3 bases are TGTGCCAGCAGCTTAGAGCCTAGCGGGAGATCACACGAGCAGTACTTC.

The rearrangement uses TRBV9 and TRBJ2-3; TRBD2 aligns across 9 bases. CDR1 SGDLS and CDR2 YYNGEE come from the germline V gene. Trimming removed 3 bases from V and 7 bases from J; junction bases left unmatched: 9. There are 15 residues in the CDR3. The CDR3: CASSGPSGAGNTQYF. The CDR3 nucleotides are TGTGCCAGCAGCGGGCCTAGCGGGGCTGGAAATACGCAGTATTTT.

The rearrangement links TRBV10-3 to TRBJ2-5, with D perhaps TRBD2 (5 bases). The J call may be mistaken, given a closer DNA end match to TRBJ2-7. The CDR3 loop spans 13 amino acids. Germline CDR1 reads ENHRY; CDR2 reads SYGVKD. As DNA, the CDR3 is TGTGCCATAAGCGGCAAGATCCCCTACGAGCAGTACTTC. It yields the protein CAISGKIPYEQYF.

The J gene is TRBJ2-4, the V gene TRBV10-3; the match to TRBD1 covers 9 bases. V trimming: 6 bases; J trimming: 8 bases; junction bases outside the gene matches: 8. Looked up from germline, CDR1 is ENHRY and CDR2 is SYGVKD. This CDR3 region has 14 residues. CDR3: CAISSGTGTHIQYF. Written as DNA, the CDR3 is TGTGCCATCAGCTCCGGGACAGGGACACACATTCAGTACTTC.

The chain's CDR3 is CASTPGGQISGANVLTF. CDR3 nucleotides: TGTGCCAGTACCCCAGGTGGACAGATCTCTGGGGCCAACGTCCTGACTTTC. The chain is built from TRBV19 and TRBJ2-6; TRBD1 is a possible D gene (6 bases). V lost 7 bases, J lost 0 bases, and 16 bases lay in between. Germline V lookup: CDR1 LNHDA, CDR2 SQIVND (reference sequence). CDR3 size: 17 residues.

The V and J genes are TRBV19 and TRBJ2-7, with 8 bases identical to TRBD2. J lost 2 bases, V lost 5 bases, and 5 bases had no gene match. Germline V gene lookup returns CDR1 LNHDA and CDR2 SQIVND (reference sequence). CDR3 size: 14 residues. The CDR3, as DNA: TGTGCCAGTAGTTTGACTAGCGTAACCTACGAGCAGTACTTC. This translates into CASSLTSVTYEQYF.

The chain has TRBV7-9 and TRBJ2-7, with no clear D. Germline V gene lookup returns CDR1 SEHNR and CDR2 FQNEAQ (reference sequence). The V gene lost 2 bases and the J gene lost 5 bases, with 13 bases spanning the gap. The CDR3 totals 14 residues. The CDR3 reads CASSLQSAGHEQYF. Here the CDR3 DNA reads TGTGCCAGCAGCTTACAGTCTGCTGGGCACGAGCAGTACTTC.

The genes are TRBV5-1 and TRBJ2-3; possible D gene TRBD1, 5 bases. Germline CDR1 reads SGHRS; CDR2 reads YFSETQ. CDR3 length equals 14 residues. Trimming took off 0 bases at V and 4 bases at J, with 9 bases between the two ends. This CDR3 reads CASSLGGVPDTQYF. CDR3 DNA: TGCGCCAGCAGCTTGGGGGGCGTCCCAGATACGCAGTATTTT.

The chain joins TRBV5-1 to TRBJ2-5; the D gene is possibly TRBD1 (6 bases). This CDR3 region has 14 residues. The germline CDR1 and CDR2 sequences are SGHRS and YFSETQ. The V gene lost 10 bases and the J gene lost 4 bases, with 20 bases spanning the gap. The CDR3 DNA reads as TGCGCCTGTCAGAAGGCAGGGGCGACAGAGACCCAGTACTTC. Residues: CACQKAGATETQYF.

This clone was found once. The chain couples TRBV19 to TRBJ1-2, with a weak D call TRBD1 (6 bases). V was pared by 6 bases and J by 6 bases, with 14 bases between. The CDR3 spans 13 residues. The germline V gene has CDR1 LNHDA and CDR2 SQIVND (reference sequence). This CDR3 is CASRLTGTDGYTF. The CDR3 DNA reads as TGTGCCAGTAGACTGACAGGAACCGATGGCTACACCTTC.

The rearrangement joins TRBV4-2 to TRBJ2-5, with 8 positions matching TRBD2. The CDR3 is 17 residues long. Per the germline V gene, CDR1 is LGHNA and CDR2 is YNFKEQ. V lost 4 bases and J lost 0; bases outside the gene matches: 10. In DNA form, the CDR3 reads TGTGCCAGCAGCCTCCTGGCCCTTAGCGGGAACCAAGAGACCCAGTACTTC. This codes for CASSLLALSGNQETQYF.

This clone was seen only once. The rearrangement links TRBV7-2 to TRBJ2-7; TRBD2 matches at 7 bases. Germline CDR1 reads SGHTA; CDR2 reads FQGNSA. V shed 5 bases and J 3 bases; nucleotides not matched to a gene: 7. The CDR3 is 14 amino acids. The CDR3 DNA reads as TGTGCCAGCAGCCGGCCGGGGGGTGGCTACGAGCAGTACTTC. This gives the protein CASSRPGGGYEQYF.

V usage is TRBV7-2 and J usage is TRBJ1-2; no clear D gene. CDR3 length equals 16 residues. Germline loops: CDR1 SGHTA, CDR2 FQGNSA. The V and J ends lost 1 base and 2 bases respectively, with 14 bases between them. CDR3 DNA sequence: TGTGCCAGCAGCTTAGAGGGTGTATCGGGGAACTATGGCTACACCTTC. Encoded protein: CASSLEGVSGNYGYTF. Looking up the rest from reference TRBV7-2 and TRBJ1-2 gives the full variable domain: GAGVSQSPSNKVTEKGKDVELRCDPISGHTALYWYRQSLGQGLEFLIYFQGNSAPDKSGLPSDRFSAERTGGSVSTLTIQRTQQEDSAVYLCASSLEGVSGNYGYTFGSGTRLTVV.